The present T cell receptor (beta chain) was sequenced within a study of blood T cell repertoires in COVID-19. Across the study: Specimens from acute and convalescent COVID-19 originated in the United States, Italy and Spain. PBMCs, B-cell-depleted T cells, or T cells provided the cDNA or gDNA that made up the material.

Authors' analysis steps: Nucleated cell counts were estimated from reference gene primer amplification. TCRdb keeps only in-frame clones here, not all; method: immunoSEQ multiplex PCR. That table gives V, J and clone size, and the DNA gave D and trimming. This table has 75,000 to 90,000 clones, 80% appearing once. This CDR3 has 15 amino acids. From germline, CDR1 is MNHNY and CDR2 SVGAGI (reference sequence). Losses at the gene ends were 2 bases for V and 5 bases for J; bases not matched to a gene: 5. This sequence was found in a woman in her thirties or forties with active or convalescent COVID-19. The genes are TRBV6-6 and TRBJ2-7; 11 bases line up with TRBD1. The sample comprised peripheral blood. This chain's CDR3 is CASSYVGTGGNEQYF. The CDR3 DNA reads TGTGCCAGCAGTTACGTTGGGACAGGGGGGAACGAGCAGTACTTC.